This entry describes one T cell receptor beta chain. Its antigen is still unknown. The junction shows a germline mismatch at one end, possibly a read error. Extraction also yielded germline DNA, while blood RNA was obtained from unsorted whole blood. These data are taken from a study of tumor-infiltrating lymphocytes in primary liver carcinoma. General study findings and limits: Tumor-adjacent and tumor-blood pairs shared less of their repertoires than tumor region pairs shared.

The CDR3 length is 13 residues. Germline CDR1 and CDR2: SGHAT and FQNNGV. Researchers generated TCR beta cDNA from approximately 500 ng of total RNA, relying on a constant-region primer. Libraries covering TCR beta were generated through three nested multiplex PCR rounds (using a slightly modified ARM-PCR). Both of the initial two PCR rounds ran for nine to eleven cycles and employed TRBV1-TRBV30 forward primers alongside a C-beta reverse primer. TCRdb re-derived calls from the multiplex PCR reads in MiXCR, one entry per CDR3 protein. There are just over 300,000 distinct CDR3 sequences in the sample; around three fifths occur only once, and about 18% lies in the top ten.

Sample: peripheral blood. The source is a woman in her twenties or thirties with primary liver carcinoma and hepatitis B virus infection. The rearrangement uses TRBV11-2 and TRBJ2-2; possibly TRBD2 for D (5 bases). The CDR3 DNA is TGTGCCAACAGCCCCCTGATATCCGGGGAGCTGTGTTTT. This encodes CANSPLISGELCF.